A single sample gave rise to the 17 T cell receptor beta chains below, sequenced in a study of T cells in Graves' hyperthyroidism and ophthalmopathy. The investigators amplified TCR beta CDR3 regions from RNA transcripts. First-round RT-PCR of the TCR CDR3 relied on the HTBI primer set. TCRdb re-derived calls from the multiplex PCR reads in MiXCR, one entry per CDR3 protein. This table holds nearly 250,000 distinct CDR3 sequences, roughly 22% found once. Sequenced sample: blood. The source of these receptors is a woman in her thirties or forties with Graves' ophthalmopathy.

This chain connects TRBV5-1 to TRBJ2-7; a possible D gene is TRBD2 (6 bases). This CDR3 contains 15 residues. The V end lost 2 bases, the J end lost 0 bases, and 12 bases lay between the germline ends. From germline, CDR1 is SGHRS and CDR2 YFSETQ. The CDR3 nucleotides read TGCGCCAGCAGCTTAGGCTCCGGGAGCTCCTACGAGCAGTACTTC. Protein: CASSLGSGSSYEQYF.

V usage is TRBV24-1 and J usage is TRBJ2-7; 10 bases match TRBD1. The CDR3 runs to 18 residues. Trimming removed 4 bases from V and 0 bases from J; junction bases left unmatched: 11. CDR1 is KGHDR, CDR2 SFDVKD, per germline. The CDR3: CATSDPGTGASTSYEQYF. CDR3 nucleotide sequence: TGTGCCACCAGTGACCCCGGGACAGGGGCCTCCACCTCCTACGAGCAGTACTTC.

This clonotype appeared a few times. The J gene is TRBJ1-1, the V gene TRBV20-1, with a tentative D call TRBD1 (5 bases). The CDR3 extends over 18 amino acids. V was cut by 0 bases and J by 3 bases, with 23 bases left in between. CDR1 and CDR2 (germline): DFQATT, SNEGSKA (reference sequence). The CDR3 bases are TGCAGTGCTAGAGATCACATCGGCGGGGGTGGTCTTTACACTGAAGCTTTCTTT. Its protein is CSARDHIGGGGLYTEAFF.

This clonotype came up a few times. This sequence may be a read error, since a much larger clone differs from it by one base. The rearrangement joins TRBV5-1 to TRBJ2-2; perhaps TRBD2 as D (7 bases). The CDR3 is 16 amino acids. Germline CDR1 SGHRS, CDR2 YFSETQ. The CDR3 sequence is CAISLDGGQVAGELFF. The CDR3 region has the DNA TGCGCCATCAGCTTGGACGGGGGGCAAGTCGCCGGGGAGCTGTTTTTT.

In this sample, this clonotype turned up many times. The chain recombines TRBV7-9 with TRBJ2-5, with D unclear. This CDR3 region has 14 residues. The germline gives CDR1 SEHNR, CDR2 FQNEAQ (reference sequence). The ends were cut back, 5 bases at V and 2 bases at J, with 12 bases in the middle. Here the CDR3 reads CASSPPYGQETQYF. The CDR3 DNA sequence: TGTGCCAGCAGCCCTCCTTACGGTCAAGAGACCCAGTACTTC.

This clonotype was counted at least ten times. The chain joins TRBV30 to TRBJ2-1; 7 bases line up with TRBD1. Germline V gene data show CDR1 as GTSNPN and CDR2 as SVGIG (reference sequence). Trimming cost V 0 bases and J 7 bases; bases outside gene matches: 3. CDR3 length: 13 amino acids. CDR3 amino acids: CAWSVHRGNEQFF. The CDR3 nucleotides read TGTGCCTGGAGTGTTCACAGGGGTAATGAGCAGTTCTTC.

This clonotype was counted ten times or more. V and J are TRBV11-2 and TRBJ1-5, with 7 bases identical to TRBD1. CDR1 and CDR2 from the germline V gene are SGHAT and FQNNGV. The CDR3 spans 13 residues. Unmatched junction bases numbered 6, after V lost 9 bases and J lost 4 bases. The CDR3 protein is CASQGGWNQPQHF. Written as DNA, the CDR3 is TGTGCCAGTCAGGGGGGGTGGAATCAGCCCCAGCATTTT.

This clonotype was detected many times. This rearrangement joins TRBV5-1 to TRBJ2-7; 9 bases fit TRBD1. This CDR3 has 14 residues. The germline gives CDR1 SGHRS, CDR2 YFSETQ. Trimming took 4 bases from V and 3 from J; bases not matched to a gene: 5. This CDR3 reads CASSIGQGRYEQYF. CDR3 nucleotides: TGCGCCAGCAGCATCGGACAGGGGCGCTACGAGCAGTACTTC.

This clonotype has only a few counts. A read error may be the cause here, since a much bigger clone is one base away. The genes are TRBV20-1 and TRBJ2-5, with a tentative D call TRBD2 (6 bases). Germline V gene data show CDR1 as DFQATT and CDR2 as SNEGSKA (reference sequence). This CDR3 is 13 amino acids long. CDR3 protein: CSADPGGKETPYF. The DNA of the CDR3 is TGCAGTGCCGACCCCGGCGGGAAAGAGACCCCGTACTTC.

About this clonotype itself: Compared with germline, one end of the junction differs, possibly owing to a read error. The gene calls are TRBV28 and TRBJ2-7, with a possible D match to TRBD2 (6 bases). Germline CDR1 and CDR2: MDHEN and SYDVKM. This CDR3 contains 13 residues. CDR3: CASSSRGVTEQSF. As DNA, the CDR3 is TGTGCCAGCAGTTCGCGGGGAGTGACCGAGCAGTCCTTC.

The sample holds many counts of this clonotype. CDR3 protein: CASSHERGYTF. CDR3 DNA: TGTGCCAGCAGCCACGAACGCGGCTACACCTTC. The chain joins TRBV3-1 to TRBJ1-2, with D unresolved. This CDR3 spans 11 amino acids. The V end lost 3 bases, the J end lost 8 bases, and 7 bases lay between the germline ends. Germline CDR1 LGHDT, CDR2 YNNKEL (reference sequence).

This clonotype occurred many times. The chain employs TRBV28 and TRBJ2-7, with D possibly matching TRBD1 (5 bases). Germline V CDR1 and CDR2: MDHEN, SYDVKM. The CDR3 runs to 14 residues. V was trimmed by 4 bases and J by 0 bases, leaving 10 bases between them. The CDR3 loop is CASSSQGSSYEQYF. The CDR3 bases are TGTGCCAGCAGTTCCCAGGGTAGCTCCTACGAGCAGTACTTC.

As concerns this clonotype: A much larger clone differs from this one at a single base, so this may be a read error. CDR3 loop: CASNPRGRQPQHF. DNA for the CDR3: TGTGCCAGCAACCCCCGTGGACGTCAGCCCCAGCATTTT. V and J are TRBV28 and TRBJ1-5; D gene ambiguous. Germline CDR1 is MDHEN and CDR2 is SYDVKM. V was shortened by 7 bases and J by 6 bases, with 13 bases between the two germline ends. The CDR3 consists of 13 residues.

As for this clonotype: A clone one base away is much larger, so this may be a read error. Here the CDR3 omits its conserved ending phenylalanine or tryptophan, so a read error is the likely source. The rearrangement uses TRBV2 and TRBJ2-7, with D possibly TRBD2 on 8 matching bases. This CDR3 comprises 17 residues. Trimming took 6 bases from V and 2 from J, leaving 23 bases between them. The V gene's germline CDR1 is SNHLY and CDR2 FYNNEI. The CDR3 DNA is TGTGCCAGCAGCGACGAATGGCCGGGAGGGGGCACCTACGAGCAGTACCTC. It encodes CASSDEWPGGGTYEQYL.

V and J are TRBV7-2 and TRBJ2-5; TRBD1 is a possible D gene (5 bases). Germline-derived CDR1 and CDR2 are SGHTA and FQGNSA. Trimming took off 5 bases at V and 4 bases at J, with 17 bases between the two ends. This CDR3 comprises 15 residues. For the CDR3, the DNA is TGTGCCAGCAGCCAACGGACAACGCAGAGAGAGACCCAGTACTTC. Translation: CASSQRTTQRETQYF.

V is TRBV24-1 and J is TRBJ2-2; D tentatively reads TRBD1 or TRBD2 (5 bases each). The CDR3 covers 18 residues. V lost 4 bases to trimming and J lost 1 base, with 18 bases between them. Germline lookup yields CDR1 KGHDR and CDR2 SFDVKD. CDR3 amino acids: CATSDPERGFRNTGELFF. CDR3 nucleotide sequence: TGTGCCACCAGTGACCCTGAGAGGGGATTTAGGAACACCGGGGAGCTGTTTTTT.

This clonotype has just a few counts. The junction shows a germline mismatch at one end, possibly a read error. V and J are TRBV6-5 and TRBJ2-7; TRBD2 agrees at 9 bases. This CDR3 comprises 12 residues. The V gene's germline CDR1 is MNHEY and CDR2 SVGAGI. CDR3 sequence reads: CASIYLAGPLMF. For the CDR3, the DNA is TGTGCCAGCATTTATCTAGCGGGACCCCTGATGTTC.